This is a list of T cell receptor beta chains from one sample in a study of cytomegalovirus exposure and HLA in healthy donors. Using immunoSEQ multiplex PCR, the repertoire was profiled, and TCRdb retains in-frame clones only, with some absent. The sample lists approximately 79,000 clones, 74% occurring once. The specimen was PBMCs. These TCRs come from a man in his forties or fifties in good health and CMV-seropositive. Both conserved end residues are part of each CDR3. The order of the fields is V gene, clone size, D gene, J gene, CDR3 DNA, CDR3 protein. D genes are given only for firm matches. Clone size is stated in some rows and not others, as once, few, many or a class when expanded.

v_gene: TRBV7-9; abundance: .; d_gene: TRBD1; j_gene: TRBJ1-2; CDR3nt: TGTGCCAGCAGGTACAGGGGCTCTGACGGCTACACCTTC; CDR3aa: CASRYRGSDGYTF
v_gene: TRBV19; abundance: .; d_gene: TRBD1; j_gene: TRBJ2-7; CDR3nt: TGTGCCAGTGCTGAGGGGGCGGCCTACGAGCAGTACTTC; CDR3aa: CASAEGAAYEQYF
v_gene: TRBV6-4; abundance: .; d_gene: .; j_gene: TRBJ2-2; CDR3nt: TGTGCCAGCAGTGACTCGGGGCCTTCCGGGGAGCTGTTTTTT; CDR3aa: CASSDSGPSGELFF
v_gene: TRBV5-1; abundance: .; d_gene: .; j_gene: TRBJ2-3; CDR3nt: TGCGCCAGCAGCTTGGACATACGCACAGATACGCAGTATTTT; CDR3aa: CASSLDIRTDTQYF
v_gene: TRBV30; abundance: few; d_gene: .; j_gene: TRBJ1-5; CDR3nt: TGTGCCTGGAGTGAGGACAAATTTTATCAGCCCCAGCATTTT; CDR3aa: CAWSEDKFYQPQHF
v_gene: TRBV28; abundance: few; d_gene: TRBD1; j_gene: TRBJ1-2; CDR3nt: TGTGCCAGCAGCCTGGGGGGACAGGGCGGCTACACCTTC; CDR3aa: CASSLGGQGGYTF
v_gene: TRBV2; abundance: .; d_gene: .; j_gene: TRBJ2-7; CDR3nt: TGTGCCAGCAGCCGGGACAACTACGAGCAGTACTTC; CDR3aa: CASSRDNYEQYF
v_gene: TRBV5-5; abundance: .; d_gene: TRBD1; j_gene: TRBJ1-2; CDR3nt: TGTGCCAGCAGCTCCCAAGGGGGCTCGGGCTATGGCTACACCTTC; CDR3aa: CASSSQGGSGYGYTF
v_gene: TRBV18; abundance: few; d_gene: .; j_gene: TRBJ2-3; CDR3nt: TGTGCCAGCTCACCCAGGACTGGGTCAGATACGCAGTATTTT; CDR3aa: CASSPRTGSDTQYF
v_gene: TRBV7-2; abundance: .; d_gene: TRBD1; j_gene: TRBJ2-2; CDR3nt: TGTGCCAGCAGCCCTTGGACAGGGGGCGTCACCGGGGAGCTGTTTTTT; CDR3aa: CASSPWTGGVTGELFF
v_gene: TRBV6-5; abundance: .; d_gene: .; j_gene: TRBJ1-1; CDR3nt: TGTGCCAGCAGTCAGCGACAGCTGAACACTGAAGCTTTCTTT; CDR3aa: CASSQRQLNTEAFF
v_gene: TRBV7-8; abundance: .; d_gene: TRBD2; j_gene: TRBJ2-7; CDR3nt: TGTGCCAGCAGCCCCAGGGAGGGGAAACACGAGCAGTACTTC; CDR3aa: CASSPREGKHEQYF
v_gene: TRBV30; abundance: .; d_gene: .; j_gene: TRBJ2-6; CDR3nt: TGTGCCTGGGAGCTTAATGGGGCCAACGTCCTGACTTTC; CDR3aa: CAWELNGANVLTF
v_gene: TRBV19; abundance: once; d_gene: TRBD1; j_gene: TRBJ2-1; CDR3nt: TGTGCCAGTAGTATCGCGGGACAGGTCTCCTACAATGAGCAGTTCTTC; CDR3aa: CASSIAGQVSYNEQFF
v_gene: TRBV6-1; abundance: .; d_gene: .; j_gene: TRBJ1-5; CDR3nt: TGTGCCAGCAGTGAAGCGAAAGGGAGCACGCGCAATCAGCCCCAGCATTTT; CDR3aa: CASSEAKGSTRNQPQHF
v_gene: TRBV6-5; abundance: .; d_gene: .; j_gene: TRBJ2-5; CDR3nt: TGTGCCAGCAGTTACCAGTTCCAAGAGACCCAGTACTTC; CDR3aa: CASSYQFQETQYF
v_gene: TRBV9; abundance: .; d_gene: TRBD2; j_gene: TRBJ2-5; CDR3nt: TGTGCCAGCAGCGATTTTAGCGGGAGACAAGAGACCCAGTACTTC; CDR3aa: CASSDFSGRQETQYF
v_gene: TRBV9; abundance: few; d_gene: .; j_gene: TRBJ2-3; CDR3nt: TGTGCCAGCAGCCCCGAACCACTACTAGGAGGAACAGATACGCAGTATTTT; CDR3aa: CASSPEPLLGGTDTQYF
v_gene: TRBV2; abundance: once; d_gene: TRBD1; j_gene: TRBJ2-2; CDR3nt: TGTGCCAGCAGTGGAAAGGGACAGGGCCCCACCGGGGAGCTGTTTTTT; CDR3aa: CASSGKGQGPTGELFF
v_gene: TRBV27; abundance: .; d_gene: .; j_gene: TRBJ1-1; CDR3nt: TGTGCCAGCCCTCAGGGGCTATACCGGAACACTGAAGCTTTCTTT; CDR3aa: CASPQGLYRNTEAFF
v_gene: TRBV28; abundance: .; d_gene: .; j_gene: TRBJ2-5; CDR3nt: TGTGCCAGCGGGGGTCAGGGCGCGGGGCAAGAGACCCAGTACTTC; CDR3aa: CASGGQGAGQETQYF
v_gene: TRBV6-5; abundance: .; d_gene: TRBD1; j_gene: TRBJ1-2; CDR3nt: TGTGCCAGCAGGCCCCCGGGACAGGGGGCTCGTGGCTACACCTTC; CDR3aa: CASRPPGQGARGYTF
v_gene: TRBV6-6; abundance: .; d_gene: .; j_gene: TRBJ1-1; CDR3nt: TGTGCCAGCAGTCAGGGGAAGGGAACTGAAGCTTTCTTT; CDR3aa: CASSQGKGTEAFF
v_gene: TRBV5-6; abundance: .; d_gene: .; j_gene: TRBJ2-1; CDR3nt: TGTGCCAGCAGCTTGCGTTTAGGGAGTGGCAATGAGCAGTTCTTC; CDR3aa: CASSLRLGSGNEQFF
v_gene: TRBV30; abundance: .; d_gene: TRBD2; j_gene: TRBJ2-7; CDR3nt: TGTGCCTGGAGTGCCCTTGCTAGCGGGAGCGCCTACGAGCAGTACTTC; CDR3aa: CAWSALASGSAYEQYF
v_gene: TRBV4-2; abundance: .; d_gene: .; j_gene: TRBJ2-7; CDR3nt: TGTGCCAGCAGCCAAGGGGGGGTAGGGGCCTACGAGCAGTACTTC; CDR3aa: CASSQGGVGAYEQYF
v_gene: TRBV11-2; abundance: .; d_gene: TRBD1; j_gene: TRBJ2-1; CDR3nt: TGTGCCAGCAGCCAGGACAGGGCCAATGAGCAGTTCTTC; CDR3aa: CASSQDRANEQFF
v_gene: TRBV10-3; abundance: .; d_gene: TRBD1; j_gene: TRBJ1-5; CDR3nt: TGTGCCATCAGTGAGACAGGGGATCGCAATCAGCCCCAGCATTTT; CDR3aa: CAISETGDRNQPQHF
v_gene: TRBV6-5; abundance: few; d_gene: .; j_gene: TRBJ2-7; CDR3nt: TGTGCCAGCAGTTCGCATACCTACGAGCAGTACTTC; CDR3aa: CASSSHTYEQYF
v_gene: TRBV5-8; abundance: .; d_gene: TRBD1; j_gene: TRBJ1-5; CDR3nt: TGTGCCAGCAGCTTATCGACAGGGAAGAGCAATCAGCCCCAGCATTTT; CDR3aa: CASSLSTGKSNQPQHF
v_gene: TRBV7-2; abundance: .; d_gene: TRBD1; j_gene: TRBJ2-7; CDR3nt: TGTGCCAGCAGCCCTAGGACAGGGAGGAGCTCCTACGAGCAGTACTTC; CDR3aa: CASSPRTGRSSYEQYF
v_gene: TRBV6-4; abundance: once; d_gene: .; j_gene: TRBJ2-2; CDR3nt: TGTGCCAGCCGATCTCGGGAGACCGGGGAGCTGTTTTTT; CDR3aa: CASRSRETGELFF
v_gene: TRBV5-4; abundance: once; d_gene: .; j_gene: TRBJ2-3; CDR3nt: TGTGCCAGCAGGCCGTCTGGGGGACTTAGCACAGATACGCAGTATTTT; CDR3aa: CASRPSGGLSTDTQYF
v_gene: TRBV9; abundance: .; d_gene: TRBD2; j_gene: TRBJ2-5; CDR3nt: TGTGCCAGCAGCGTAGGTAGCGGGAGGGCCCAAGAGACCCAGTACTTC; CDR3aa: CASSVGSGRAQETQYF
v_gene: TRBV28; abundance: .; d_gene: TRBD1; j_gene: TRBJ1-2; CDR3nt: TGTGCCAGCAGATTAAAAGGGGGCAGGGCACCCAGGGGCTACACCTTC; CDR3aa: CASRLKGGRAPRGYTF
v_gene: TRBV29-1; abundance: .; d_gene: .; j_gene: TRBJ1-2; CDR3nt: TGCAGCGTCGACAAGTCGGGAGGCATGAACTATGGCTACACCTTC; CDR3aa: CSVDKSGGMNYGYTF
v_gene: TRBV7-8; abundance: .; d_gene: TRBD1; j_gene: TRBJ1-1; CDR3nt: TGTGCCAGCAGCTTAGCGGGGACAGGGATATACCGTATGAACACTGAAGCTTTCTTT; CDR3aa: CASSLAGTGIYRMNTEAFF
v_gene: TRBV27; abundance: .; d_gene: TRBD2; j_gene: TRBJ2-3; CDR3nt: TGTGCCAGCAGTACCGGGACTAGCGGGAGTTGGGGCACAGATACGCAGTATTTT; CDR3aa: CASSTGTSGSWGTDTQYF
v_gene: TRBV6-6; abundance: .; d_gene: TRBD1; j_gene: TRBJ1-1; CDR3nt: TGTGCCAGCAGTGGGGACAGGGGGAACACTGAAGCTTTCTTT; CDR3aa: CASSGDRGNTEAFF
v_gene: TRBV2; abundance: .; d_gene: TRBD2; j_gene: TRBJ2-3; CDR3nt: TGTGCCAGCACTTCCTCCGGGACTAGCGGGAGTACGCAGTATTTT; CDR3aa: CASTSSGTSGSTQYF
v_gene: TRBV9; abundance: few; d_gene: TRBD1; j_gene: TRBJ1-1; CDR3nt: TGTGCCAGCAGCTTGGGACAGGGCAAAGAAGCTTTCTTT; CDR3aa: CASSLGQGKEAFF
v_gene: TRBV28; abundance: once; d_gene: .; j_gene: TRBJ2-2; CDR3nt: TGTGCCAGCAGTTTAAGGCAGAGGGTCACCGGGGAGCTGTTTTTT; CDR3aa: CASSLRQRVTGELFF
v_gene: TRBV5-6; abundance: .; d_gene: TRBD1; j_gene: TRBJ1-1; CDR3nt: TGTGCCAGCAGCCAGGGGGTAATTGGCACTGAAGCTTTCTTT; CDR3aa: CASSQGVIGTEAFF
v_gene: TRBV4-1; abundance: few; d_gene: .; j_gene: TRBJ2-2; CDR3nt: TGCGCCAGCAGCCAGGGGACAAACGGGGAGCTGTTTTTT; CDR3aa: CASSQGTNGELFF
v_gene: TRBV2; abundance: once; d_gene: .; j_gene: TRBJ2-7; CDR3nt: TGTGCCAGCAGGGAGGACGGACAGTTGGAGCAGTACTTC; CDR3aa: CASREDGQLEQYF